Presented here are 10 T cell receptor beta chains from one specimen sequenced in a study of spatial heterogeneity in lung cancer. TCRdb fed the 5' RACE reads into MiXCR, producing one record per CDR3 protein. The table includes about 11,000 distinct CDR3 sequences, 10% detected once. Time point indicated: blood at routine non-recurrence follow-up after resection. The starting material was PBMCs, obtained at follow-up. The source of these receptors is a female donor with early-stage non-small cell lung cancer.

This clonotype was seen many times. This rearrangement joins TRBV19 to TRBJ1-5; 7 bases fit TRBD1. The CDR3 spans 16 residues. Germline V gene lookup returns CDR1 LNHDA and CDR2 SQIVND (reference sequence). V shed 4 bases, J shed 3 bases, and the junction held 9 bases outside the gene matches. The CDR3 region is CASSTFLQGYNQPQHF. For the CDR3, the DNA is TGTGCCAGTAGTACTTTCCTACAGGGGTACAATCAGCCCCAGCATTTT. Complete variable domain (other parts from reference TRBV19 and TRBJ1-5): DGGITQSPKYLFRKEGQNVTLSCEQNLNHDAMYWYRQDPGQGLRLIYYSQIVNDFQKGDIAEGYSVSREKKESFPLTVTSAQKNPTAFYLCASSTFLQGYNQPQHFGDGTRLSIL.

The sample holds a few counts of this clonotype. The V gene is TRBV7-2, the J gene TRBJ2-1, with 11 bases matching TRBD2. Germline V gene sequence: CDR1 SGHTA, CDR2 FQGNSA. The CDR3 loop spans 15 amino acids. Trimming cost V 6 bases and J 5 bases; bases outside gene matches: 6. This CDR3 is CASSLTSGGHNEQFF. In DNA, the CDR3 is TGTGCCAGCAGTCTTACTAGCGGGGGTCACAATGAGCAGTTCTTC.

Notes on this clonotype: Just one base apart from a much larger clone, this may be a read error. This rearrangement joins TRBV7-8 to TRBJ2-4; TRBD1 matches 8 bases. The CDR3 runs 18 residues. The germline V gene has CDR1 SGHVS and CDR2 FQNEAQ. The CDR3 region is CVSSLVPAGGTSKNIQYF. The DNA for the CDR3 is TGTGTCAGCAGCTTAGTGCCGGCAGGGGGCACGTCCAAAAACATTCAGTACTTC.

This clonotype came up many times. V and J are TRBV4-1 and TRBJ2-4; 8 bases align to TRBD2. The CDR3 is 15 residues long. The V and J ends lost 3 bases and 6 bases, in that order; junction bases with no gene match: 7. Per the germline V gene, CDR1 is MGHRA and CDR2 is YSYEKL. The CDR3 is CASSHGLAGLNIQYF. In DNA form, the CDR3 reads TGCGCCAGCAGCCATGGCTTAGCGGGACTAAACATTCAGTACTTC.

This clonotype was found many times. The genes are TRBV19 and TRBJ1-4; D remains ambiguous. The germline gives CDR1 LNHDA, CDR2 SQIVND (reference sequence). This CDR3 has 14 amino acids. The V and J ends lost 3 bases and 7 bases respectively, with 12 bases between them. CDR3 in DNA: TGTGCCAGTAGTATTCCGGGGTCTGGTGAAAAACTGTTTTTT. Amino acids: CASSIPGSGEKLFF. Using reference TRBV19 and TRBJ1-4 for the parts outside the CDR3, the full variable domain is DGGITQSPKYLFRKEGQNVTLSCEQNLNHDAMYWYRQDPGQGLRLIYYSQIVNDFQKGDIAEGYSVSREKKESFPLTVTSAQKNPTAFYLCASSIPGSGEKLFFGSGTQLSVL.

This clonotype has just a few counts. The CDR3 DNA reads TGTGCCAGCAGCTCGGGACACATAAGTGAAGCTTTCTTT. Translation: CASSSGHISEAFF. The rearrangement joins TRBV6-6 to TRBJ1-1; D possibly corresponds to TRBD1 (6 bases). V dropped 6 bases and J dropped 7 bases, with 15 bases sitting between them. Germline V lookup: CDR1 MNHNY, CDR2 SVGAGI (reference sequence). The CDR3 spans 13 residues.

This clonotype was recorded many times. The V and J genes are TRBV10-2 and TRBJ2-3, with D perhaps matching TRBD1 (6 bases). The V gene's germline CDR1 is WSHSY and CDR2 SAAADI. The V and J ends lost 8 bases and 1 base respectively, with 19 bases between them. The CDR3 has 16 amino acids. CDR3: CASFGQPGVGTDTQYF. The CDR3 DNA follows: TGCGCCAGCTTTGGACAGCCAGGTGTAGGCACAGATACGCAGTATTTT.

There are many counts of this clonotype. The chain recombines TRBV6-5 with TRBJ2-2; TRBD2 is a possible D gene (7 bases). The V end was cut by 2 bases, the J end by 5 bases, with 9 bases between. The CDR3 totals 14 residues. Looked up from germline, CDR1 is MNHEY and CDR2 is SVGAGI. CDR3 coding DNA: TGTGCCAGCAGTTACGGGGGGGCAACCGGGGAGCTGTTTTTT. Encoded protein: CASSYGGATGELFF.

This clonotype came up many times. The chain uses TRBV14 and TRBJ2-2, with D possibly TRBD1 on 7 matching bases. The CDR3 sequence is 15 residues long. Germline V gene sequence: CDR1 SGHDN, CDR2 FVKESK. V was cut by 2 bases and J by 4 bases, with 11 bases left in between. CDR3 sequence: CASSQQGGGTGELFF. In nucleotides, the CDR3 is TGTGCCAGCAGCCAACAGGGGGGCGGCACCGGGGAGCTGTTTTTT.

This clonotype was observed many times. This chain's CDR3 is CASSLASSTVRTGELFF. DNA for the CDR3: TGTGCCAGCAGCTTAGCGTCCTCGACGGTACGCACCGGGGAGCTGTTTTTT. The chain has TRBV7-9 and TRBJ2-2, with D hard to call. Germline V gene data show CDR1 as SEHNR and CDR2 as FQNEAQ (reference sequence). This CDR3 spans 17 amino acids. V lost 0 bases to trimming and J lost 4 bases, with 15 bases between them.